The entry below describes one T cell receptor beta chain. These data are taken from a study of blood T cell repertoires in COVID-19. The wider study: PBMCs, B-cell-depleted T cells, or T cells were the source of the cDNA or gDNA that made up the material.

As originally analysed: Reference gene primer amplification gave nucleated cell count estimates. TCRdb's copy holds only in-frame clones and misses some; the assay was immunoSEQ multiplex PCR. V and J calls and clone size follow that table, whereas D and trimming were derived from the DNA. The sample holds roughly 410,000 clones, around 89% seen once. With 2 bases removed from V and 8 bases from J, the gap between germline ends came to 21 bases. This CDR3 has 17 residues. Germline assignment: CDR1 MNHNS and CDR2 SASEGT. This TCR came from a woman aged 40 to 49 with COVID-19, enrolled during active disease. J is TRBJ1-4 and V is TRBV6-1; D call uncertain. The sequenced material came from peripheral blood. The CDR3 coding sequence is TGTGCCAGCAGTGAACAACCTCGGACTTCTCCAGGCGAAAAACTGTTTTTT. Its translation is CASSEQPRTSPGEKLFF.